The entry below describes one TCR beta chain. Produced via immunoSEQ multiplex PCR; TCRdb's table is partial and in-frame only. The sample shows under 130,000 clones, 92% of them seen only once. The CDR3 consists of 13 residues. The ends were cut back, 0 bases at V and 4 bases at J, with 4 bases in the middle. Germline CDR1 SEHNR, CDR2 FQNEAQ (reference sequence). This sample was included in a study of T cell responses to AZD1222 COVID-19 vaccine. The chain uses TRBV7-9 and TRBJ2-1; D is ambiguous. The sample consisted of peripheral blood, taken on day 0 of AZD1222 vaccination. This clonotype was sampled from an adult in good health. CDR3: CASSLAPYNEQFF. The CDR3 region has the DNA TGTGCCAGCAGCTTAGCGCCGTACAATGAGCAGTTCTTC.